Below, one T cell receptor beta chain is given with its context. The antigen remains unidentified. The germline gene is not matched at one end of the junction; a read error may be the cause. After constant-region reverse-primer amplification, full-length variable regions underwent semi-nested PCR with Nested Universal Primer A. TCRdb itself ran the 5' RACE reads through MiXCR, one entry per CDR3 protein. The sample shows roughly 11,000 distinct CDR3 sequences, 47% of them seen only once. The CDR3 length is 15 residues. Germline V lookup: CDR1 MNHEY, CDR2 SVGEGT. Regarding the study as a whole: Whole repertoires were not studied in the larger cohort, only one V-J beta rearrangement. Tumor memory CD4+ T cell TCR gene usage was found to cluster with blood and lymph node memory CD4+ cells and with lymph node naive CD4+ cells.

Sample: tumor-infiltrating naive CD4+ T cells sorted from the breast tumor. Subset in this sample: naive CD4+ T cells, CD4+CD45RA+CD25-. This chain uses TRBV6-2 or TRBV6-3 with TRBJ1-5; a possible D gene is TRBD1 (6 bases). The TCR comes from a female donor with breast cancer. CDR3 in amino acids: CASSPSRGLGQPQRF. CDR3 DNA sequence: TGTGCCAGCAGTCCAAGCCGGGGGCTCGGTCAGCCCCAGCGTTTT.